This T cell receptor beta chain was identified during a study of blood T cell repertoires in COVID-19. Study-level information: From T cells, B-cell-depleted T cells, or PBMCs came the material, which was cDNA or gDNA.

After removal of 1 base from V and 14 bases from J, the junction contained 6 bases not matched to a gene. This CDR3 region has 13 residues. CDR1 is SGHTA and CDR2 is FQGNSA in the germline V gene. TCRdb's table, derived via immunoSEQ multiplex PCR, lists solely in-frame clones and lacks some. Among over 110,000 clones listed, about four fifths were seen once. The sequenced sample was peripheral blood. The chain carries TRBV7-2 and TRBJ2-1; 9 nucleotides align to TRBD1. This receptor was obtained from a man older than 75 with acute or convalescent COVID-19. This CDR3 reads CASSLEVDRGEFF. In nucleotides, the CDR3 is TGTGCCAGCAGCTTAGAAGTGGACAGGGGCGAGTTCTTC.